One and the same sample provided the 16 T cell receptor beta chains below, sequenced in a study of CDR3 diversity in severe acne. In TCRdb, the PCR reads were re-called with MiXCR into one record per CDR3 protein. The sample has some 85,000 distinct CDR3 sequences; about 49% are singletons. The sample comprised blood. These receptors were obtained from a male donor with severe acne vulgaris.

V usage is TRBV7-9 and J usage is TRBJ1-5; D is ambiguous. The germline gives CDR1 SEHNR, CDR2 FQNEAQ (reference sequence). This CDR3 spans 13 amino acids. V lost 4 bases and J 6 bases, leaving 10 bases between the germline ends. The CDR3 loop is CASSYLAGQPQHF. Here the CDR3 DNA reads TGTGCCAGCAGCTACCTGGCCGGTCAGCCCCAGCATTTT. Full variable domain (remainder filled in from reference TRBV7-9 and TRBJ1-5): DTGVSQNPRHKITKRGQNVTFRCDPISEHNRLYWYRQTLGQGPEFLTYFQNEAQLEKSRLLSDRFSAERPKGSFSTLEIQRTEQGDSAMYLCASSYLAGQPQHFGDGTRLSIL.

This clonotype showed up just a few times. The V gene is TRBV6-6, the J gene TRBJ2-2, with D unclear. The V gene's germline CDR1 is MNHNY and CDR2 SVGAGI (reference sequence). The V and J ends lost 5 bases and 3 bases respectively, with 13 bases between them. The CDR3 spans 15 residues. In DNA, the CDR3 is TGTGCCAGCAGTCCCGAACTGAAGTACACCGGGGAGCTGTTTTTT. Amino acids: CASSPELKYTGELFF.

This clonotype showed up many times. The V and J genes are TRBV5-4 and TRBJ2-1; D not resolved. The CDR3 spans 16 residues. The V end was cut by 4 bases, the J end by 5 bases, with 19 bases between. Germline CDR1 is SGHNT and CDR2 is YYREEE (reference sequence). The CDR3 region has the DNA TGTGCCAGCAGCCCCACCGGAGTGAGTAACAACAATGAGCAGTTCTTC. It translates to CASSPTGVSNNNEQFF. The whole variable domain, filled in from reference TRBV5-4 and TRBJ2-1, reads ETGVTQSPTHLIKTRGQQVTLRCSSQSGHNTVSWYQQALGQGPQFIFQYYREEENGRGNFPPRFSGLQFPNYSSELNVNALELDDSALYLCASSPTGVSNNNEQFFGPGTRLTVL.

This clonotype came up many times. The chain employs TRBV10-3 and TRBJ1-4; D gene unclear. V was pared by 11 bases and J by 5 bases, with 15 bases between. CDR3 length: 13 residues. Per the germline V gene, CDR1 is ENHRY and CDR2 is SYGVKD. CDR3 nucleotide sequence: TGTGCCTCGGCGGTGGCTGAAAATGAAAAACTGTTTTTT. Amino acid sequence: CASAVAENEKLFF.

J is TRBJ2-2 and V is TRBV2, with TRBD2 matching 12 bases. The CDR3 covers 16 residues. The germline gives CDR1 SNHLY, CDR2 FYNNEI. The J segment lost 4 bases and the V segment lost 6 bases, leaving 6 bases of the junction unmatched. Here the CDR3 reads CASRDRLAGVTGELFF. For the CDR3, the DNA is TGTGCCAGCAGAGACAGACTAGCGGGAGTCACCGGGGAGCTGTTTTTT. Full variable domain (outside the CDR3, taken from reference TRBV2 and TRBJ2-2): EPEVTQTPSHQVTQMGQEVILRCVPISNHLYFYWYRQILGQKVEFLVSFYNNEISEKSEIFDDQFSVERPDGSNFTLKIRSTKLEDSAMYFCASRDRLAGVTGELFFGEGSRLTVL.

The sample holds one count of this clonotype. This sequence joins TRBV29-1 and TRBJ1-1, with a tentative D call TRBD1 (5 bases). Germline V CDR1 and CDR2: SQVTM, ANQGSEA. CDR3 length: 14 amino acids. Trimming removed 5 bases at V and 0 bases at J, with 13 bases between. This chain's CDR3 is CSVMTASMNTEAFF. The CDR3 DNA reads TGCAGCGTTATGACAGCAAGCATGAACACTGAAGCTTTCTTT. The variable domain in full, completed from reference TRBV29-1 and TRBJ1-1, reads SAVISQKPSRDICQRGTSLTIQCQVDSQVTMMFWYRQQPGQSLTLIATANQGSEATYESGFVIDKFPISRPNLTFSTLTVSNMSPEDSSIYLCSVMTASMNTEAFFGQGTRLTVV.

This clonotype was recorded at least ten times. The chain carries TRBV6-4 and TRBJ2-2; D uncertain. This CDR3 contains 14 residues. Germline assignment: CDR1 MRHNA and CDR2 SNTAGT. Trimming stripped 3 bases from V and 0 bases from J, with 5 bases between. The CDR3 bases are TGTGCCAGCAGTGAAGTATCGAACACCGGGGAGCTGTTTTTT. This translates into CASSEVSNTGELFF.

In this sample, this clonotype turned up a few times. The rearrangement uses TRBV4-1 and TRBJ2-2, with D uncertain. The CDR3 length is 14 residues. Germline V gene data show CDR1 as MGHRA and CDR2 as YSYEKL. With 2 bases removed from V and 8 bases from J, the gap between germline ends came to 12 bases. CDR3 in DNA: TGCGCCAGCAGCCAAAATCTAGGTTTTGGGGAGCTGTTTTTT. Translated, it gives CASSQNLGFGELFF.

V usage is TRBV7-8 and J usage is TRBJ2-7; D not resolved. This CDR3 contains 14 residues. Trimming removed 5 bases from V and 5 bases from J, with 16 bases in between. Germline loops: CDR1 SGHVS, CDR2 FQNEAQ. CDR3 DNA sequence: TGTGCCAGCAGCCAGGACCGAGGTGCTGACGAGCAGTACTTC. As protein: CASSQDRGADEQYF.

The CDR3: CASCLSVQETQYF. The CDR3 DNA reads as TGTGCCAGTTGTCTATCGGTCCAAGAGACCCAGTACTTC. The chain employs TRBV19 and TRBJ2-5, with D hard to call. V was clipped by 8 bases and J by 1 base, with 11 bases between them. Per the germline V gene, CDR1 is LNHDA and CDR2 is SQIVND (reference sequence). The CDR3 contains 13 residues. The full variable domain, in which reference TRBV19 and TRBJ2-5 provide the parts outside the CDR3, is DGGITQSPKYLFRKEGQNVTLSCEQNLNHDAMYWYRQDPGQGLRLIYYSQIVNDFQKGDIAEGYSVSREKKESFPLTVTSAQKNPTAFYLCASCLSVQETQYFGPGTRLLVL.

This clonotype appeared once. Being one base from a much bigger clone, this may be a read error. This chain uses TRBV7-4 with TRBJ2-7; D is uncertain. CDR3 length: 12 residues. The germline CDR1 and CDR2 sequences are SGHVT and SQSDAQ. The CDR3: CASSLSVHELYF. CDR3 coding DNA: TGTGCCAGCAGCCTCTCGGTGCACGAGCTGTACTTC.

This clonotype was seen a handful of times. The CDR3 loop reads CASSYSAGNTEAFF. CDR3 sequence (DNA): TGTGCCAGCAGTTACTCGGCGGGGAACACTGAAGCTTTCTTT. The rearrangement uses TRBV6-5 and TRBJ1-1; no reliable D call. Germline V gene lookup returns CDR1 MNHEY and CDR2 SVGAGI. The V gene lost 0 bases and the J gene lost 1 base, with 6 bases spanning the gap. The CDR3 length is 14 residues.

This clonotype came up many times. The chain recombines TRBV28 with TRBJ2-7; TRBD1 agrees at 8 bases. Germline CDR1 and CDR2: MDHEN and SYDVKM. With V trimmed by 6 bases and J by 3 bases, 7 bases remained unmatched. The CDR3 has 14 residues. The CDR3 spells CASSSRTGNYEQYV. As DNA, the CDR3 is TGTGCCAGCAGCTCACGGACAGGGAACTACGAGCAGTACGTC.

J is TRBJ2-5 and V is TRBV3-1; 8 bases are a match to TRBD1. There are 16 residues in the CDR3. Germline V CDR1 and CDR2: LGHDT, YNNKEL (reference sequence). The ends lost 1 base at V and 0 bases at J; junction bases unmatched: 4. CDR3 DNA: TGTGCCAGCAGCCAAGCGGACAGGGAGTACCAAGAGACCCAGTACTTC. It yields the protein CASSQADREYQETQYF.

The chain combines TRBV5-1 with TRBJ1-6; possible D gene TRBD1, 6 bases. Germline loops: CDR1 SGHRS, CDR2 YFSETQ. The CDR3 length is 14 residues. The ends were cut back, 2 bases at V and 13 bases at J, with 16 bases in the middle. The DNA for the CDR3 is TGCGCCAGCAGCTTTGCAAAACAGGGTGGTCCCCTCCACTTT. It translates to CASSFAKQGGPLHF.

There are a few counts of this clonotype. The chain has TRBV5-1 and TRBJ2-1; 11 bases agree with TRBD1. The CDR3 sequence is 15 residues long. V lost 4 bases, J lost 3 bases, and 3 bases stayed unmatched. The germline V gene has CDR1 SGHRS and CDR2 YFSETQ. The CDR3 coding sequence is TGCGCCAGCAGCGCCGGGACAGGGGGCTACAATGAGCAGTTCTTC. It specifies CASSAGTGGYNEQFF. The full variable domain, completed using reference TRBV5-1 and TRBJ2-1, is KAGVTQTPRYLIKTRGQQVTLSCSPISGHRSVSWYQQTPGQGLQFLFEYFSETQRNKGNFPGRFSGRQFSNSRSEMNVSTLELGDSALYLCASSAGTGGYNEQFFGPGTRLTVL.